Shown below are 27 T cell receptor beta chains from a single sample sequenced in a study of shared clonotypes between healthy human individuals. Profiling relied on immunoSEQ multiplex PCR, and the TCRdb table lists in-frame clones only, not all of them. The table records around 2.3 million clones, approximately 94% of them present only once. The sample comprised naive CD4+ T cells sorted from blood. The subset denotes: CD45RA+ positively selected. The receptors were sampled from a man between 18 and 29 years old in good health.

The V gene is TRBV10-3, the J gene TRBJ2-5; weak D call: TRBD1 (6 bases). V was shortened by 0 bases and J by 2 bases, with 10 bases between the two germline ends. The CDR3 is 15 residues long. Germline V gene lookup returns CDR1 ENHRY and CDR2 SYGVKD. Written as DNA, the CDR3 is TGTGCCATCAGTGAGTCGAGCGGACAGCAAGAGACCCAGTACTTC. It yields the protein CAISESSGQQETQYF.

The chain is built from TRBV6-5 and TRBJ1-4; 7 bases match TRBD1. Per germline, CDR1 MNHEY and CDR2 SVGAGI. The CDR3 is 16 residues long. J gave up 8 bases and V 0 bases, and 9 bases lay outside the gene matches. CDR3 in amino acids: CASSYSGTVGWEKLFF. The DNA for the CDR3 is TGTGCCAGCAGTTACTCGGGGACAGTGGGTTGGGAAAAACTGTTTTTT.

This rearrangement joins TRBV19 to TRBJ2-2; D uncertain. The CDR3 is made up of 14 amino acids. The V gene lost 4 bases and the J gene lost 4 bases, with 10 bases spanning the gap. Germline V gives CDR1 LNHDA, CDR2 SQIVND (reference sequence). CDR3: CASSNGRITGELFF. CDR3 nucleotide sequence: TGTGCCAGTAGTAATGGCAGAATCACCGGGGAGCTGTTTTTT.

This clone showed up just once. The chain is built from TRBV4-1 and TRBJ1-3; D remains ambiguous. The germline CDR1 and CDR2 sequences are MGHRA and YSYEKL. The length of the CDR3 is 16 residues. The V and J ends lost 0 bases and 7 bases respectively, with 16 bases between them. In DNA form, the CDR3 reads TGCGCCAGCAGCCAAGATCACGCGACAATTATCAACACCATATATTTT. Amino acid sequence: CASSQDHATIINTIYF.

The chain is built from TRBV2 and TRBJ2-2; D possibly corresponds to TRBD2 (5 bases). The CDR3 sequence is 14 residues long. V lost 8 bases and J 1 base, leaving 11 bases between the germline ends. Germline lookup yields CDR1 SNHLY and CDR2 FYNNEI. CDR3 DNA sequence: TGTGCCAGCGGCATTGGAGGGAACACCGGGGAGCTGTTTTTT. Translation gives CASGIGGNTGELFF.

V and J are TRBV10-3 and TRBJ2-3; D remains unclear. The CDR3 extends over 12 amino acids. V lost 3 bases to trimming and J lost 3 bases, with 4 bases between them. Germline values: CDR1 ENHRY, CDR2 SYGVKD. The DNA for the CDR3 is TGTGCCATCAGTGAAATTACAGATACGCAGTATTTT. It yields the protein CAISEITDTQYF.

The gene calls are TRBV18 and TRBJ1-4; D unresolved. The CDR3 has 15 residues. V was clipped by 2 bases and J by 3 bases, with 10 bases between them. CDR1 and CDR2 from the germline V gene are KGHSH and LQKENI. CDR3 loop: CASSPVGSPNEKLFF. Written as DNA, the CDR3 is TGTGCCAGCTCACCAGTGGGGAGCCCTAATGAAAAACTGTTTTTT.

This sequence joins TRBV6-5 and TRBJ1-2; D may be TRBD1 (5 bases). The V end was cut by 3 bases, the J end by 13 bases, with 18 bases between. From germline, CDR1 is MNHEY and CDR2 SVGAGI. The CDR3 extends over 13 amino acids. The CDR3, as DNA: TGTGCCAGCAGTTATCCCGGGACGGCTTATCGCACCTTC. Its protein is CASSYPGTAYRTF.

The sample holds one count of this clone. CDR3 nucleotides: TGCGCCAGCAGCTCCGGGGGAGTAGCGACCGGGGAGCTGTTTTTT. It translates to CASSSGGVATGELFF. The rearrangement joins TRBV5-1 to TRBJ2-2; D is perhaps TRBD2 (6 bases). This CDR3 is 15 amino acids long. Trimming took off 3 bases at V and 5 bases at J, with 14 bases between the two ends. The germline gives CDR1 SGHRS, CDR2 YFSETQ.

The chain uses TRBV5-1 and TRBJ2-7, with D perhaps matching TRBD1 or TRBD2 (5 bases each). This CDR3 has 13 amino acids. The germline V gene has CDR1 SGHRS and CDR2 YFSETQ. Trimming cost V 5 bases and J 2 bases, with 11 bases left between them. In DNA form, the CDR3 reads TGCGCCAGCAGGTCGGGGCTTGCCTACGAGCAGTACTTC. It codes for CASRSGLAYEQYF.

As DNA, the CDR3 is TGTGCCAGCAGTGACCAGGGTACGGAGTCGCATTTT. Its protein is CASSDQGTESHF. The genes are TRBV2 and TRBJ1-5, with D perhaps TRBD1 (5 bases). The V gene's germline CDR1 is SNHLY and CDR2 FYNNEI. CDR3 size: 12 residues. V lost 3 bases to trimming and J lost 15 bases, with 15 bases between them.

The CDR3 reads CASSYSSLGYYEQYF. CDR3 nucleotide sequence: TGTGCCAGCAGTTACTCATCTTTAGGGTACTACGAGCAGTACTTC. This chain links TRBV6-5 with TRBJ2-7; D is unresolved. Trimming stripped 0 bases from V and 3 bases from J, with 12 bases between. This CDR3 contains 15 residues. In germline, CDR1 is MNHEY, CDR2 SVGAGI.

The rearrangement links TRBV14 to TRBJ1-5; D unresolved. CDR1 is SGHDN, CDR2 FVKESK, per germline. This CDR3 has 13 residues. Between the trimmed V and J ends, which lost 0 bases and 7 bases, there was a span of 7 bases. CDR3 sequence reads: CASSQDPTQPQHF. In nucleotides, the CDR3 is TGTGCCAGCAGCCAAGATCCCACCCAGCCCCAGCATTTT. Using reference TRBV14 and TRBJ1-5 for the parts outside the CDR3, the full variable domain is EAGVTQFPSHSVIEKGQTVTLRCDPISGHDNLYWYRRVMGKEIKFLLHFVKESKQDESGMPNNRFLAERTGGTYSTLKVQPAELEDSGVYFCASSQDPTQPQHFGDGTRLSIL.

The chain joins TRBV25-1 to TRBJ1-1; D remains unclear. Trimming removed 2 bases from V and 4 bases from J, with 11 bases in between. The CDR3 loop spans 14 amino acids. Per the germline V gene, CDR1 is MGHDK and CDR2 is SYGVNS. CDR3 DNA sequence: TGTGCCAGCAGTGAAGGAGGCCGGAGCACTGAAGCTTTCTTT. Amino acids: CASSEGGRSTEAFF.

The chain carries TRBV7-8 and TRBJ1-2; D uncertain. The CDR3 spans 14 residues. Trimming shortened V by 3 bases and J by 0 bases, and 8 bases separated the two germline ends. CDR1 is SGHVS, CDR2 FQNEAQ, per germline. CDR3 residues: CASSFLGPNYGYTF. CDR3 in DNA: TGTGCCAGCAGCTTTCTCGGGCCTAACTATGGCTACACCTTC.

A note on this clone: Distinct nucleotide sequences in the sample also encode this CDR3. The rearrangement links TRBV5-1 to TRBJ2-5; D may be TRBD1 (5 bases). The germline V and J ends were trimmed by 0 bases and 1 base, with 7 bases remaining between them. This CDR3 is 14 amino acids long. CDR1 is SGHRS and CDR2 is YFSETQ in the germline V gene. The CDR3 bases are TGCGCCAGCAGCTTGGTTGACAGCCAAGAGACCCAGTACTTC. Translating it yields CASSLVDSQETQYF.

This chain connects TRBV29-1 to TRBJ1-1; D is undetermined. Trimming took 7 bases from V and 5 from J, leaving 11 bases between them. This CDR3 comprises 11 residues. Germline CDR1 SQVTM, CDR2 ANQGSEA. The CDR3 coding sequence is TGCAGCGCGACGGGGTCTACTGAAGCTTTCTTT. Translating gives CSATGSTEAFF.

As to this clone: Other DNA variants within this sample encode the same CDR3. This chain uses TRBV6-5 with TRBJ1-1; TRBD1 matches 10 bases. Germline V gives CDR1 MNHEY, CDR2 SVGAGI. This CDR3 has 14 residues. J was trimmed by 4 bases and V by 6 bases; bases with no gene match: 5. The CDR3 spells CASSRGQGITEAFF. The CDR3 DNA follows: TGTGCCAGCAGCAGGGGACAGGGGATCACTGAAGCTTTCTTT.

The genes are TRBV5-1 and TRBJ2-7; D gene unclear. This CDR3 region has 15 residues. Trimming cost V 3 bases and J 4 bases, with 17 bases left between them. Germline CDR1 is SGHRS and CDR2 is YFSETQ. CDR3 sequence reads: CASSSLPDEIYEQYF. CDR3 DNA sequence: TGCGCCAGCAGCTCCCTACCCGACGAGATTTACGAGCAGTACTTC.

This chain joins TRBV10-1 and TRBJ2-7; 8 nucleotides align to TRBD2. In germline, CDR1 is WNHNN, CDR2 SYGVQD (reference sequence). V trimming: 0 bases; J trimming: 4 bases; junction bases outside the gene matches: 14. This CDR3 is 18 amino acids long. The CDR3 coding sequence is TGCGCCAGCAGTGAGTCATCCGCCATCGGGAGGGCCGGGTACGAGCAGTACTTC. It specifies CASSESSAIGRAGYEQYF.

As for this clone: Within the sample, other DNA sequences also encode this same CDR3. This rearrangement joins TRBV10-1 to TRBJ1-2; D possibly corresponds to TRBD1 (5 bases). This CDR3 is built from 13 residues. V was shortened by 0 bases and J by 4 bases, with 6 bases between the two germline ends. From germline, CDR1 is WNHNN and CDR2 SYGVQD (reference sequence). CDR3 region: CASSESTGYGYTF. The CDR3 coding sequence is TGCGCCAGCAGTGAGTCAACAGGCTATGGCTACACCTTC.

The V gene is TRBV30, the J gene TRBJ2-7, with TRBD1 matching 10 bases. CDR3 length: 13 residues. J gave up 6 bases and V 8 bases, and 10 bases lay outside the gene matches. Germline assignment: CDR1 GTSNPN and CDR2 SVGIG (reference sequence). CDR3 protein: CARSGTGEREQYF. The CDR3 nucleotides read TGTGCCAGATCGGGGACAGGGGAGCGCGAGCAGTACTTC.

The J gene is TRBJ2-7, the V gene TRBV4-3, with D possibly matching TRBD2 (6 bases). Per the germline V gene, CDR1 is LGHNA and CDR2 is YSLEER. This CDR3 is built from 15 residues. V gave up 1 base and J gave up 0 bases, with 10 bases separating them. DNA of the CDR3: TGCGCCAGCAGCCAAGGGGTCGGGAGCTCCTACGAGCAGTACTTC. This codes for CASSQGVGSSYEQYF.

The J gene is TRBJ2-7, the V gene TRBV7-2, with 15 bases matching TRBD2. Germline-derived CDR1 and CDR2 are SGHTA and FQGNSA. V lost 1 base to trimming and J lost 4 bases; unmatched junction nucleotides: 5. The CDR3 has 17 amino acids. The CDR3 protein is CASSLVGTSGRWYEQYF. The CDR3 DNA reads as TGTGCCAGCAGCTTAGTTGGGACTAGCGGGAGGTGGTACGAGCAGTACTTC.

This chain connects TRBV18 to TRBJ1-5, with a tentative D call TRBD1 (5 bases). CDR3 length equals 14 residues. CDR1 KGHSH and CDR2 LQKENI come from the germline V gene. V was trimmed by 4 bases and J by 5 bases, leaving 12 bases between them. This chain's CDR3 is CASSLGTRDQPQHF. The CDR3 DNA reads as TGTGCCAGCTCACTGGGGACGAGGGATCAGCCCCAGCATTTT.

V gene TRBV5-1 combines with J gene TRBJ2-5, with D maybe TRBD2 (6 bases). Germline V gene lookup returns CDR1 SGHRS and CDR2 YFSETQ. This CDR3 contains 16 residues. Trimming took off 3 bases at V and 2 bases at J, with 17 bases between the two ends. The chain's CDR3 is CASSSVPGTGQETQYF. The DNA for the CDR3 is TGCGCCAGCAGCTCGGTACCAGGGACTGGGCAAGAGACCCAGTACTTC.

This sequence joins TRBV28 and TRBJ1-1; possible D gene TRBD1, 5 bases. The CDR3 sequence is 12 residues long. Trimming removed 3 bases at V and 7 bases at J, with 9 bases between. Germline V CDR1 and CDR2: MDHEN, SYDVKM. The DNA for the CDR3 is TGTGCCAGCAGTTTTGGCAGGGTTGAAGCTTTCTTT. Protein product: CASSFGRVEAFF.